What follows are 19 T cell receptor beta chains derived from one specimen sequenced in a study of shared clonotypes between healthy human individuals. Repertoires were generated with immunoSEQ multiplex PCR, while TCRdb's copy carries only in-frame clones and drops some. The data contain just over 2,000,000 clones, about 95% of them singletons. Sample: naive CD4+ T cells sorted from blood. Subset indicated: CD45RA+ positively selected. The receptors originated from a man aged 18 to 30 in good health.

The V call is TRBV5-4, the J call TRBJ2-1; D uncertain. The CDR3 runs 13 residues. Germline V lookup: CDR1 SGHNT, CDR2 YYREEE (reference sequence). V lost 0 bases and J lost 6, with 7 bases in between. CDR3 in amino acids: CASSLVSVNEQFF. DNA for the CDR3: TGTGCCAGCAGCTTGGTGTCTGTCAATGAGCAGTTCTTC.

Note on this clone: Other DNA sequences within the sample encode an identical CDR3. This chain uses TRBV9 with TRBJ2-7; TRBD2 matches at 12 bases. The CDR3 loop spans 15 amino acids. After removal of 2 bases from V and 0 bases from J, the junction contained 0 bases not matched to a gene. Germline CDR1 reads SGDLS; CDR2 reads YYNGEE. The CDR3 is CASSVGLAGSYEQYF. CDR3 nucleotides: TGTGCCAGCAGCGTGGGACTAGCGGGCTCCTACGAGCAGTACTTC.

The chain couples TRBV15 to TRBJ2-3; D remains unclear. V was shortened by 6 bases and J by 0 bases, with 7 bases between the two germline ends. The CDR3 contains 13 residues. Germline V gives CDR1 LNHNV, CDR2 YYDKDF (reference sequence). This CDR3 is CATRETSTDTQYF. For the CDR3, the DNA is TGTGCCACCAGAGAGACTAGCACAGATACGCAGTATTTT.

This chain uses TRBV6-6 with TRBJ2-7; TRBD2 is a possible D gene (5 bases). The V gene lost 5 bases and the J gene lost 0 bases, with 8 bases spanning the gap. Germline CDR1 and CDR2: MNHNY and SVGAGI (reference sequence). The CDR3 runs to 13 residues. DNA of the CDR3: TGTGCCAGCAGTGGGAGACACTCCTACGAGCAGTACTTC. Translating it yields CASSGRHSYEQYF.

This clone was found once. This chain links TRBV9 with TRBJ2-5; TRBD2 agrees at 10 bases. The CDR3 consists of 16 residues. V gave up 7 bases and J gave up 4 bases; unmatched junction bases: 13. The V gene's germline CDR1 is SGDLS and CDR2 YYNGEE. Here the CDR3 DNA reads TGTGCCAGCTCGGCTAGCGGGAGTGGGGAACGAGAGACCCAGTACTTC. Amino acid sequence: CASSASGSGERETQYF.

V and J are TRBV27 and TRBJ1-6; 8 bases fit TRBD1. Germline V gene sequence: CDR1 MNHEY, CDR2 SMNVEV (reference sequence). Trimming took 3 bases from V and 8 from J; bases not matched to a gene: 30. This CDR3 has 23 amino acids. The CDR3 protein is CASSLKRTGKPLEGDSWDSPLHF. CDR3 coding DNA: TGTGCCAGCAGTTTGAAAAGGACAGGGAAGCCTCTCGAGGGGGACAGTTGGGATTCACCCCTCCACTTT.

For this clone: The same CDR3 can be traced to other DNA sequences in this sample. This rearrangement joins TRBV28 to TRBJ1-5, with TRBD1 matching over 9 bases. V gave up 6 bases and J gave up 4 bases; unmatched junction bases: 4. This CDR3 has 14 amino acids. Germline assignment: CDR1 MDHEN and CDR2 SYDVKM. The CDR3 coding sequence is TGTGCCAGCAGCCTTGGGACAGGGAATCAGCCCCAGCATTTT. Translated: CASSLGTGNQPQHF.

Details on this clone: The sample contains more than one DNA sequence encoding this CDR3. V and J are TRBV7-2 and TRBJ2-7, with 9 bases aligning to TRBD1. The CDR3 loop spans 14 amino acids. From germline, CDR1 is SGHTA and CDR2 FQGNSA. V dropped 5 bases and J dropped 3; count of bases not matched to a gene: 5. For the CDR3, the DNA is TGTGCCAGCAGCCCGGGGACAGGGAACTACGAGCAGTACTTC. This encodes CASSPGTGNYEQYF.

This chain joins TRBV5-1 and TRBJ1-6, with D tentatively TRBD1 (6 bases). Germline V gene sequence: CDR1 SGHRS, CDR2 YFSETQ. The CDR3 is made up of 13 amino acids. V was pared by 4 bases and J by 6 bases, with 8 bases between. CDR3 amino acids: CASSVDSNSPLHF. The DNA of the CDR3 is TGCGCCAGCAGCGTGGACAGTAATTCACCCCTCCACTTT.

The rearrangement links TRBV7-8 to TRBJ2-2; 11 nucleotides agree with TRBD2. The V gene's germline CDR1 is SGHVS and CDR2 FQNEAQ. J gave up 4 bases and V 5 bases, and 12 bases lay outside the gene matches. The CDR3 length is 18 residues. The CDR3 reads CASSPKLAGLAGTGELFF. CDR3 bases: TGTGCCAGCAGCCCGAAATTAGCAGGACTAGCGGGCACCGGGGAGCTGTTTTTT.

The V gene is TRBV28, the J gene TRBJ2-5; TRBD1 aligns across 7 bases. Germline CDR1 is MDHEN and CDR2 is SYDVKM. This CDR3 comprises 15 residues. Unmatched junction bases numbered 10, after V lost 7 bases and J lost 2 bases. DNA of the CDR3: TGTGCCAGCAATCCCGGGACAGCACCACAAGAGACCCAGTACTTC. The encoded protein is CASNPGTAPQETQYF.

The genes are TRBV6-5 and TRBJ2-7, with D possibly TRBD1 on 6 matching bases. V was trimmed by 6 bases and J by 1 base, leaving 13 bases between them. This CDR3 contains 14 residues. The germline gives CDR1 MNHEY, CDR2 SVGAGI. CDR3 sequence (DNA): TGTGCCAGCAGGTCCGACAGGTTTTCCTACGAGCAGTACTTC. This encodes CASRSDRFSYEQYF.

This clone was picked up one time. J is TRBJ1-2 and V is TRBV5-6; possible D gene TRBD1, 6 bases. Germline V gene sequence: CDR1 SGHDT, CDR2 YYEEEE. This CDR3 comprises 15 residues. Trimming removed 0 bases from V and 4 bases from J, with 13 bases in between. CDR3: CASSLDRGAVYGYTF. CDR3 DNA sequence: TGTGCCAGCAGCTTGGATCGGGGGGCTGTCTATGGCTACACCTTC.

The V gene is TRBV11-2, the J gene TRBJ1-2; no reliable D call. Per germline, CDR1 SGHAT and CDR2 FQNNGV. Trimming removed 4 bases at V and 6 bases at J, with 15 bases between. This CDR3 is 14 amino acids long. CDR3 DNA sequence: TGTGCCAGCAGCTCCCTTTATGCGGCGAATGGCTACACCTTC. Its protein is CASSSLYAANGYTF.

V is TRBV7-8 and J is TRBJ1-1; no clear D. V was shortened by 1 base and J by 1 base, with 7 bases between the two germline ends. Germline V gene sequence: CDR1 SGHVS, CDR2 FQNEAQ. There are 14 residues in the CDR3. CDR3 in DNA: TGTGCCAGCAGCTTAGTTCAGAGGAACACTGAAGCTTTCTTT. Its protein is CASSLVQRNTEAFF.

The chain has TRBV20-1 and TRBJ1-4; D not certain. CDR1 and CDR2 (germline): DFQATT, SNEGSKA (reference sequence). V was clipped by 5 bases and J by 8 bases, with 9 bases between them. This CDR3 spans 11 amino acids. The CDR3 nucleotides read TGCAGTGCTGCGGGAGAGGAAAAACTGTTTTTT. Protein sequence: CSAAGEEKLFF.

Note on this clone: A single base separates this from a much larger clone, so it may be a read error. Other DNA sequences in the same sample also yield this CDR3. The chain is built from TRBV5-6 and TRBJ1-5; 7 nucleotides agree with TRBD1. J lost 6 bases, V lost 0 bases, and 3 bases had no gene match. The CDR3 has 14 residues. CDR1 is SGHDT, CDR2 YYEEEE, per germline. CDR3 sequence reads: CASSLGQGSQPQHF. DNA of the CDR3: TGTGCCAGCAGCTTGGGACAGGGAAGTCAGCCCCAGCATTTT.

This clone was observed a single time. The rearrangement joins TRBV10-3 to TRBJ2-5, with D possibly TRBD1 on 7 matching bases. Germline assignment: CDR1 ENHRY and CDR2 SYGVKD. There are 16 residues in the CDR3. V lost 2 bases and J 4 bases, leaving 17 bases between the germline ends. The CDR3 sequence is CAISETLTGRGETQYF. The CDR3 DNA sequence: TGTGCCATCAGTGAGACCTTGACAGGGCGGGGAGAGACCCAGTACTTC.

The chain is built from TRBV21-1 and TRBJ2-7; the table's D call, TRBD1, has no DNA check behind it. TRBV21-1 counts as a pseudogene. The CDR3 runs 15 residues. CDR3 bases: TGTGCCAGCAGCAAAGAGGGACAGGGGCGACGGGAGCAGTACTTC. Its translation is CASSKEGQGRREQYF.